Following are 19 T cell receptor beta chains from one sample sequenced in a study of T cell responses to AZD1222 COVID-19 vaccine. Profiled with immunoSEQ multiplex PCR; TCRdb holds only in-frame clones, not every one. The sample includes around 85,000 clones, approximately 86% of them seen just once. This specimen consisted of peripheral blood, obtained on day 0 of AZD1222 vaccination. The receptors derive from an adult in good health.

The CDR3 spells CASSSRIQGHREKLFF. CDR3 sequence (DNA): TGTGCCAGCAGCTCGCGTATACAGGGTCATCGTGAAAAACTGTTTTTT. The rearrangement uses TRBV13 and TRBJ1-4; D is possibly TRBD1 (6 bases). V was shortened by 4 bases and J by 7 bases, with 19 bases between the two germline ends. The CDR3 sequence is 16 residues long. Germline CDR1 and CDR2: PRHDT and FYEKMQ (reference sequence). Full variable domain (outside the CDR3, taken from reference TRBV13 and TRBJ1-4): AAGVIQSPRHLIKEKRETATLKCYPIPRHDTVYWYQQGPGQDPQFLISFYEKMQSDKGSIPDRFSAQQFSDYHSELNMSSLELGDSALYFCASSSRIQGHREKLFFGSGTQLSVL.

J is TRBJ2-7 and V is TRBV10-1; D is possibly TRBD2 (6 bases). Trimming cost V 4 bases and J 2 bases, with 15 bases left between them. The V gene's germline CDR1 is WNHNN and CDR2 SYGVQD (reference sequence). The CDR3 is 15 amino acids. The chain's CDR3 is CASSALVGGPYEQYF. The CDR3 region has the DNA TGCGCCAGCAGTGCCCTGGTGGGGGGACCCTACGAGCAGTACTTC.

This CDR3 is CASSQRQGNTGELFF. CDR3 coding DNA: TGTGCCAGCAGCCAAAGACAGGGGAACACCGGGGAGCTGTTTTTT. The genes are TRBV7-2 and TRBJ2-2, with 7 bases matching TRBD1. CDR1 and CDR2 from the germline V gene are SGHTA and FQGNSA. J lost 1 base, V lost 5 bases, and 4 bases had no gene match. This CDR3 contains 15 residues.

The chain carries TRBV19 and TRBJ2-5, with TRBD2 matching 12 bases. Trimming cost V 5 bases and J 5 bases; bases outside gene matches: 9. The CDR3 is made up of 16 amino acids. Germline-derived CDR1 and CDR2 are LNHDA and SQIVND (reference sequence). The CDR3 DNA reads as TGTGCCAGTAGTTCACATCCTGGGACTAGCGGGGAGACCCAGTACTTC. The encoded protein is CASSSHPGTSGETQYF. The full variable domain, with the rest looked up from reference TRBV19 and TRBJ2-5, is DGGITQSPKYLFRKEGQNVTLSCEQNLNHDAMYWYRQDPGQGLRLIYYSQIVNDFQKGDIAEGYSVSREKKESFPLTVTSAQKNPTAFYLCASSSHPGTSGETQYFGPGTRLLVL.

The V gene is TRBV27, the J gene TRBJ2-7; D uncertain. V gave up 2 bases and J gave up 4 bases, with 12 bases separating them. Germline V gene lookup returns CDR1 MNHEY and CDR2 SMNVEV (reference sequence). The CDR3 has 14 amino acids. The CDR3 DNA sequence: TGTGCCAGCAGTTTAGACCCAATGGGGTACGAGCAGTACTTC. This translates into CASSLDPMGYEQYF.

V is TRBV6-1 and J is TRBJ1-2; 9 bases fit TRBD1. Germline CDR1 and CDR2: MNHNS and SASEGT. The ends lost 3 bases at V and 4 bases at J; junction bases unmatched: 9. CDR3 length: 16 amino acids. The CDR3 coding sequence is TGTGCCAGCAGTGATTTCACAAGGACAGGGGTCTATGGCTACACCTTC. As protein: CASSDFTRTGVYGYTF.

The chain recombines TRBV30 with TRBJ2-2; 7 nucleotides match TRBD1. This CDR3 is built from 13 residues. Germline V gene data show CDR1 as GTSNPN and CDR2 as SVGIG (reference sequence). V gave up 2 bases and J gave up 7 bases; unmatched junction bases: 4. CDR3: CAWSKGAGGELFF. The CDR3 bases are TGTGCCTGGAGTAAGGGGGCGGGCGGGGAGCTGTTTTTT.

The chain couples TRBV7-8 to TRBJ1-1; 7 positions match TRBD1. The germline V gene encodes CDR1 SGHVS and CDR2 FQNEAQ. The ends lost 7 bases at V and 6 bases at J; junction bases unmatched: 11. This CDR3 spans 14 amino acids. The CDR3 is CASNPTVQGAEAFF. For the CDR3, the DNA is TGTGCCAGCAACCCGACGGTTCAGGGGGCTGAAGCTTTCTTT.

This clone was seen once. The chain carries TRBV18 and TRBJ1-2; D gene uncertain. The CDR3 runs 15 residues. The germline gives CDR1 KGHSH, CDR2 LQKENI. Trimming left V 2 bases short and J 3 bases short, with 13 bases between. CDR3 region: CASSPVPSLDYGYTF. In DNA, the CDR3 is TGTGCCAGCTCACCAGTGCCCAGCCTTGACTATGGCTACACCTTC.

The chain couples TRBV6-5 to TRBJ2-1; the match to TRBD1 covers 7 bases. With 5 bases clipped from V and 4 bases from J, the junction kept 8 bases outside the gene matches. CDR1 and CDR2 from the germline V gene are MNHEY and SVGAGI. This CDR3 has 15 residues. CDR3 amino acids: CASSHRGLSYNEQFF. The CDR3 DNA is TGTGCCAGCAGTCACAGGGGCCTCTCTTACAATGAGCAGTTCTTC.

This chain uses TRBV5-1 with TRBJ1-1; weak D call: TRBD1 (5 bases). The CDR3 runs 16 residues. Trimming shortened V by 7 bases and J by 1 base, and 20 bases separated the two germline ends. Germline values: CDR1 SGHRS, CDR2 YFSETQ. The DNA for the CDR3 is TGCGCCAGCCAAGAGGAAGGGGTATCGGGGAACACTGAAGCTTTCTTT. Protein: CASQEEGVSGNTEAFF.

In DNA form, the CDR3 reads TGTGCCAGCAGCCCGGACACGGTGAACACTGAAGCTTTCTTT. It translates to CASSPDTVNTEAFF. The chain combines TRBV11-2 with TRBJ1-1; TRBD1 is a possible D gene (5 bases). The CDR3 has 14 residues. Trimming left V 5 bases short and J 0 bases short, with 10 bases between. The germline gives CDR1 SGHAT, CDR2 FQNNGV. Full variable domain (rest looked up from reference TRBV11-2 and TRBJ1-1): EAGVAQSPRYKIIEKRQSVAFWCNPISGHATLYWYQQILGQGPKLLIQFQNNGVVDDSQLPKDRFSAERLKGVDSTLKIQPAKLEDSAVYLCASSPDTVNTEAFFGQGTRLTVV.

The chain couples TRBV5-5 to TRBJ1-3; D unclear. Germline V gives CDR1 SGHKS, CDR2 YYEKEE (reference sequence). V gave up 0 bases and J gave up 0 bases, with 10 bases separating them. The CDR3 is 16 residues long. CDR3 sequence reads: CASSLVRADSGNTIYF. DNA for the CDR3: TGTGCCAGCAGCTTGGTCCGCGCAGACTCTGGAAACACCATATATTTT.

V and J are TRBV27 and TRBJ2-2; D not resolved. Germline CDR1 MNHEY, CDR2 SMNVEV (reference sequence). Trimming took 7 bases from V and 0 from J, leaving 15 bases between them. The length of the CDR3 is 16 residues. The CDR3 nucleotides are TGTGCCAGCAACCTCCTAGGACCCCCGAACACCGGGGAGCTGTTTTTT. It is translated as CASNLLGPPNTGELFF.

The chain's CDR3 is CASSGRTGRVSNQPQHF. The CDR3 DNA is TGTGCCAGTAGTGGACGGACAGGGAGGGTGAGCAATCAGCCCCAGCATTTT. The rearrangement links TRBV19 to TRBJ1-5; 8 bases are shared with TRBD1. CDR1 and CDR2 (germline): LNHDA, SQIVND (reference sequence). The junction had 10 bases not matched to a gene; V was cut back by 5 bases and J by 1 base. The CDR3 loop spans 17 amino acids.

The chain carries TRBV6-1 and TRBJ1-5; 7 bases align to TRBD1. The V and J ends lost 4 bases and 0 bases, in that order; junction bases with no gene match: 9. Germline CDR1 reads MNHNS; CDR2 reads SASEGT. The CDR3 length is 17 residues. For the CDR3, the DNA is TGTGCCAGCAGTGCGGTACAACAGGGGTATAGCAATCAGCCCCAGCATTTT. Protein product: CASSAVQQGYSNQPQHF.

V gene TRBV7-9 combines with J gene TRBJ2-5; tentative D call: TRBD2 (6 bases). Germline V gene sequence: CDR1 SEHNR, CDR2 FQNEAQ (reference sequence). Trimming removed 1 base from V and 2 bases from J, with 23 bases in between. The CDR3 is 19 residues long. The CDR3 loop is CASSLEVPRGWIRQETQYF. Here the CDR3 DNA reads TGTGCCAGCAGCTTAGAAGTCCCTCGGGGGTGGATTAGGCAAGAGACCCAGTACTTC.

This clone was observed a handful of times. The chain joins TRBV30 to TRBJ1-2; no clear D. V lost 5 bases and J lost 0, with 7 bases in between. The germline V gene has CDR1 GTSNPN and CDR2 SVGIG (reference sequence). The CDR3 totals 12 residues. CDR3 nucleotides: TGTGCCTGGTCGGATCCTAACTATGGCTACACCTTC. Translating gives CAWSDPNYGYTF.

The CDR3 loop reads CASSLGGNTEAFF. The CDR3 coding sequence is TGCGCCAGCAGCTTGGGAGGGAACACTGAAGCTTTCTTT. The chain couples TRBV5-1 to TRBJ1-1; D gene uncertain. Looked up from germline, CDR1 is SGHRS and CDR2 is YFSETQ. The CDR3 loop spans 13 amino acids. The V and J ends lost 0 bases and 1 base respectively, with 4 bases between them.